The 23 T cell receptor beta chains below come from one sample, sequenced in a study of blood T cell repertoires in COVID-19. Profiling relied on immunoSEQ multiplex PCR, and the TCRdb table lists in-frame clones only, not all of them. Among around 100,000 clones listed, approximately 79% were seen once. Sequencing used peripheral blood. The receptors were gathered from a man between 65 and 85 years old with active or convalescent COVID-19.

Details on this clone: One end of the junction varies from germline; a read error may be responsible. V usage is TRBV5-1 and J usage is TRBJ2-7; TRBD1 aligns across 9 bases. The CDR3 consists of 13 residues. Germline loops: CDR1 SGHRS, CDR2 YFSETQ. The CDR3 DNA follows: TGCGCCAGCAGCTCACGACCGGGACAGGGTTTGGCCTTC. It yields the protein CASSSRPGQGLAF.

The chain joins TRBV3-1 (or the pseudogene TRBV3-2) to TRBJ1-6; 7 nucleotides match TRBD1. The junction had 10 bases not matched to a gene; V was cut back by 0 bases and J by 8 bases. The CDR3 covers 17 residues. Germline CDR1 is LGHDT and CDR2 is YNNKEL (reference sequence). The DNA for the CDR3 is TGTGCCAGCAGCCAAGATAGGAAGGGGGCGGTCGATTCACCCCTCCACTTT. Its translation is CASSQDRKGAVDSPLHF.

The chain carries TRBV28 and TRBJ1-2; 9 positions agree with TRBD1. The CDR3 is 14 residues long. CDR1 is MDHEN, CDR2 SYDVKM, per germline. V was clipped by 6 bases and J by 7 bases; unmatched bases: 9. CDR3 in amino acids: CASSRRDRAGGYTF. The CDR3, as DNA: TGTGCCAGCAGCCGAAGGGACAGGGCGGGTGGCTACACCTTC.

The genes are TRBV10-2 and TRBJ2-1; 7 bases map to TRBD2. V was pared by 4 bases and J by 7 bases, with 1 base of the junction left unmatched. CDR3 length equals 12 residues. From germline, CDR1 is WSHSY and CDR2 SAAADI. CDR3 bases: TGCGCCAGCAGTGGGGGAGGGAATGAGCAGTTCTTC. Its translation is CASSGGGNEQFF.

The chain recombines TRBV7-9 with TRBJ1-5, with D possibly matching TRBD1 (5 bases). Germline loops: CDR1 SEHNR, CDR2 FQNEAQ (reference sequence). This CDR3 has 15 amino acids. The V end lost 1 base, the J end lost 0 bases, and 7 bases lay between the germline ends. In DNA form, the CDR3 reads TGTGCCAGCAGCTTAGAGGGGTATAGCAATCAGCCCCAGCATTTT. Protein sequence: CASSLEGYSNQPQHF. Together with reference TRBV7-9 and TRBJ1-5, the CDR3 gives the full variable domain: DTGVSQNPRHKITKRGQNVTFRCDPISEHNRLYWYRQTLGQGPEFLTYFQNEAQLEKSRLLSDRFSAERPKGSFSTLEIQRTEQGDSAMYLCASSLEGYSNQPQHFGDGTRLSIL.

This chain connects TRBV7-8 to TRBJ2-3; 10 bases line up with TRBD2. The V gene's germline CDR1 is SGHVS and CDR2 FQNEAQ. This CDR3 has 24 residues. The trim removed 5 bases at V and 0 bases at J, leaving 29 bases unmatched. The CDR3 loop is CASSPRKWKVDTSGVSPSTDTQYF. CDR3 sequence (DNA): TGTGCCAGCAGCCCACGTAAGTGGAAGGTCGACACTAGCGGGGTTAGCCCTAGCACAGATACGCAGTATTTT.

V gene TRBV4-1 combines with J gene TRBJ1-2; D not certain. The CDR3 is 12 residues long. Germline V CDR1 and CDR2: MGHRA, YSYEKL. Between the trimmed V and J ends, which lost 1 base and 6 bases, there was a span of 6 bases. The CDR3 loop is CASSQVSNGYTF. The CDR3 nucleotides read TGCGCCAGCAGCCAAGTATCTAATGGCTACACCTTC.

The chain carries TRBV19 and TRBJ1-2, with TRBD1 as a possible D gene (5 bases). Germline-derived CDR1 and CDR2 are LNHDA and SQIVND (reference sequence). The CDR3 contains 15 residues. V was clipped by 5 bases and J by 3 bases, with 16 bases between them. The CDR3 spells CASSGPGNVDYGYTF. CDR3 nucleotides: TGTGCCAGTAGTGGACCAGGGAATGTGGACTATGGCTACACCTTC.

The chain carries TRBV3-1 (or the pseudogene TRBV3-2) and TRBJ2-7, with D hard to call. The germline V gene encodes CDR1 LGHDT and CDR2 YNNKEL (reference sequence). This CDR3 is 16 amino acids long. V lost 0 bases and J 0 bases, leaving 12 bases between the germline ends. The CDR3 loop reads CASSQEALLSSYEQYF. CDR3 nucleotide sequence: TGTGCCAGCAGCCAAGAAGCGTTACTGAGCTCCTACGAGCAGTACTTC.

The rearrangement links TRBV2 to TRBJ1-4; D is uncertain. The germline V gene encodes CDR1 SNHLY and CDR2 FYNNEI. The V gene lost 7 bases and the J gene lost 6 bases, with 18 bases spanning the gap. This CDR3 contains 15 residues. This chain's CDR3 is CASTRIGMGDEKLFF. CDR3 DNA sequence: TGTGCCAGCACGCGAATCGGTATGGGAGATGAAAAACTGTTTTTT.

The chain couples TRBV5-1 to TRBJ1-1; 7 bases line up with TRBD1. This CDR3 is 14 amino acids long. Germline V gene lookup returns CDR1 SGHRS and CDR2 YFSETQ. J lost 5 bases, V lost 4 bases, and 8 bases had no gene match. The CDR3 region is CASSRNRGGTEAFF. Written as DNA, the CDR3 is TGCGCCAGCAGCCGGAACAGGGGAGGTACTGAAGCTTTCTTT.

This chain connects TRBV6-6 to TRBJ1-2; maybe TRBD1 (6 bases). V was trimmed by 2 bases and J by 4 bases, leaving 14 bases between them. Germline CDR1 MNHNY, CDR2 SVGAGI (reference sequence). The CDR3 consists of 15 residues. The CDR3 protein is CASSYLDRRRYGYTF. Written as DNA, the CDR3 is TGTGCCAGCAGTTACCTGGACAGACGCCGCTATGGCTACACCTTC.

The chain links TRBV3-1 (or the pseudogene TRBV3-2) to TRBJ2-7, with 9 bases aligning to TRBD1. Germline CDR1 LGHDT, CDR2 YNNKEL (reference sequence). V shed 8 bases and J 4 bases; nucleotides not matched to a gene: 6. The CDR3 has 13 amino acids. CDR3 DNA sequence: TGTGCCAGCGGACAGGGGAGTGCTTACGAGCAGTACTTC. Protein sequence: CASGQGSAYEQYF.

This clone was seen once. J is TRBJ1-4 and V is TRBV6-1; 8 bases map to TRBD1. The CDR3 covers 16 residues. V was clipped by 2 bases and J by 10 bases; unmatched bases: 12. Germline CDR1 is MNHNS and CDR2 is SASEGT. The chain's CDR3 is CASSEFLGQGARKLFF. In DNA form, the CDR3 reads TGTGCCAGCAGTGAATTTTTAGGGCAGGGGGCGAGAAAACTGTTTTTT.

The CDR3 loop reads CASSMGGPNYNSPLHF. CDR3 sequence (DNA): TGTGCCAGTAGTATGGGAGGCCCTAACTATAATTCACCCCTCCACTTT. The chain recombines TRBV19 with TRBJ1-6; D unclear. Trimming cost V 3 bases and J 3 bases, with 12 bases left between them. Germline CDR1 LNHDA, CDR2 SQIVND (reference sequence). This CDR3 contains 16 residues.

This clone has more than one count but fewer than ten. The chain carries TRBV28 and TRBJ2-1; 12 nucleotides line up with TRBD1. Losses at the gene ends were 6 bases for V and 10 bases for J; bases not matched to a gene: 4. In germline, CDR1 is MDHEN, CDR2 SYDVKM. This CDR3 region has 13 residues. CDR3 bases: TGTGCCAGCAGGGGACAGGGGGCTCGGGAGCAGTTCTTC. Residues: CASRGQGAREQFF.

The chain joins TRBV7-3 to TRBJ1-3, with 11 bases lining up with TRBD1. With 6 bases clipped from V and 7 bases from J, the junction kept 8 bases outside the gene matches. CDR3 length equals 15 residues. Germline loops: CDR1 SGHTA, CDR2 FQGTGA. The CDR3 DNA sequence: TGTGCCAGCAGGAAGTACCGGGACAGGGGGAACACCATATATTTT. Its protein is CASRKYRDRGNTIYF. Combining the CDR3 with reference TRBV7-3 and TRBJ1-3 gives the whole variable domain GAGVSQTPSNKVTEKGKYVELRCDPISGHTALYWYRQSLGQGPEFLIYFQGTGAADDSGLPNDRFFAVRPEGSVSTLKIQRTERGDSAVYLCASRKYRDRGNTIYFGEGSWLTVV.

For the CDR3, the DNA is TGTGCCAGCAGCTTATTCGGGGACTCTCTGTTTTTT. This translates into CASSLFGDSLFF. The V and J genes are TRBV7-9 and TRBJ1-4, with D possibly being TRBD1 (5 bases). Trimming took off 2 bases at V and 14 bases at J, with 12 bases between the two ends. CDR1 SEHNR and CDR2 FQNEAQ come from the germline V gene (reference sequence). The CDR3 length is 12 residues.

The chain joins TRBV3-1 (or the pseudogene TRBV3-2) to TRBJ2-1; D gene uncertain. V lost 0 bases to trimming and J lost 12 bases, with 15 bases between them. This CDR3 has 14 residues. Germline-derived CDR1 and CDR2 are LGHDT and YNNKEL (reference sequence). The CDR3 loop reads CASSQERLRSMQFF. The CDR3 nucleotides are TGTGCCAGCAGCCAAGAGCGACTTAGATCGATGCAGTTCTTC.

The V call is TRBV19, the J call TRBJ2-1; 13 bases match TRBD2. With 7 bases clipped from V and 6 bases from J, the junction kept 6 bases outside the gene matches. The CDR3 extends over 15 amino acids. CDR1 and CDR2 (germline): LNHDA, SQIVND (reference sequence). CDR3 region: CASTPLAGGPNEQFF. Here the CDR3 DNA reads TGTGCCAGTACCCCACTAGCGGGAGGGCCCAATGAGCAGTTCTTC. Filled out from reference TRBV19 and TRBJ2-1, the complete variable domain reads DGGITQSPKYLFRKEGQNVTLSCEQNLNHDAMYWYRQDPGQGLRLIYYSQIVNDFQKGDIAEGYSVSREKKESFPLTVTSAQKNPTAFYLCASTPLAGGPNEQFFGPGTRLTVL.

V is TRBV12-2 and J is TRBJ1-5; the table's TRBD1 call for D was not verified on the DNA. TRBV12-2 is recorded as a pseudogene. The CDR3 has 18 residues. The CDR3 loop is CASRLGSGTGGGNQPQHF. The CDR3 bases are TGTGCAAGTCGCTTAGGGTCGGGGACAGGGGGAGGCAATCAGCCCCAGCATTTT.

V usage is TRBV7-8 and J usage is TRBJ1-1, with unresolved D. Germline V gives CDR1 SGHVS, CDR2 FQNEAQ. CDR3 length: 16 amino acids. Trimming removed 1 base at V and 8 bases at J, with 20 bases between. In DNA, the CDR3 is TGTGCCAGCAGCTTAGAGGCACTCGCCGACTCCCAAGAAGCTTTCTTT. Residues: CASSLEALADSQEAFF. The whole variable domain, filled in from reference TRBV7-8 and TRBJ1-1, reads GAGVSQSPRYKVAKRGQDVALRCDPISGHVSLFWYQQALGQGPEFLTYFQNEAQLDKSGLPSDRFFAERPEGSVSTLKIQRTQQEDSAVYLCASSLEALADSQEAFFGQGTRLTVV.

This clone was seen a single time. The chain is built from TRBV2 and TRBJ2-7; 10 positions match TRBD1. Germline CDR1 and CDR2: SNHLY and FYNNEI. V lost 7 bases to trimming and J lost 2 bases; unmatched junction nucleotides: 5. The CDR3 has 14 amino acids. The CDR3 nucleotides are TGTGCCAGCAAATTGGACAGGGGGACCTACGAGCAGTACTTC. As protein: CASKLDRGTYEQYF.